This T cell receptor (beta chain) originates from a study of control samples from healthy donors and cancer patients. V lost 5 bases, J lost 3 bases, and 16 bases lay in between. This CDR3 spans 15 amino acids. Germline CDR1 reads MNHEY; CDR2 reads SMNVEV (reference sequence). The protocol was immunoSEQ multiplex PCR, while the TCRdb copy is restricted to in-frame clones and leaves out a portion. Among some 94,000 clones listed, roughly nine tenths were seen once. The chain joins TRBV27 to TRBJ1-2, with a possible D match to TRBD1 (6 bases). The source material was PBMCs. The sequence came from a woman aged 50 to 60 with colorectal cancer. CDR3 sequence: CASSPAGGLDYGYTF. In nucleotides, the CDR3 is TGTGCCAGCAGTCCGGCGGGGGGCCTAGACTATGGCTACACCTTC.